The sequence of this TCR beta chain was determined in a study of T cells after yellow fever vaccination (dated by TCRdb to between 2018 and 2020). About the investigation overall: The SMART-Seq v4 Ultra Low Input RNA kit was used to prepare libraries from fractions with low cell numbers. To follow T-cell clones before and after both primary and booster YFV17D yellow fever vaccination, bulk TCR alpha and beta repertoires underwent longitudinal sequencing. The cohort comprised two healthy male donors, one aged 18 to 30 and one aged 30 to 39 years. Blood samples were taken at several timepoints before and after primary and secondary immunization, and bulk PBMC replicates and cell subsets were isolated. Overall study outcomes, separate from this receptor: Because the study included only two donors, the extent to which the findings can be generalized is limited. Computational filtering was needed because FACS-sorted repertoires could contain abundant contaminating clonotypes from the bulk population. A small share of clonotypes was detected in both CD4 and CD8 compartments, with the overlap likely arising from convergent recombination. Most clones expanded after primary vaccination were re-detected after the booster (approximately 96% of CD4 and approximately 85% of CD8), suggesting broad memory maintenance. The secondary T-cell response was weaker than the primary response but faster, peaking on day 5 instead of day 15.

This clonotype was found many times. This receptor's antigen is unknown. No per-base quality is available; no much larger clone lies one base away. TCR cDNA was synthesized by 5'RACE template switching, which introduced a universal primer site and unique molecular identifiers. Priming for cDNA synthesis came from both the TCR alpha and TCR beta constant segments. Library amplification involved two PCR steps, and the second step added sample barcodes and sequencing adapters. Libraries were sequenced on Illumina HiSeq 2500 (2x100 bp) or NovaSeq (2x150 bp). The source study handled its data this way. MIGEC was used to demultiplex reads and collapse the reads into UMI consensus sequences, and MiXCR was used for V(D)J alignment. Vaccine-responding clonotypes were identified with edgeR using replicate PBMC samples, with FDR below 0.01 and a log2 fold change above 5 up to day 15 being required. CD4 or CD8 identity was assigned to each bulk clonotype according to whether the clonotype was present at higher abundance in the sequenced CD4 repertoire or the sequenced CD8 repertoire. TCRdb applied fastp at Q25 and MiXCR to the public reads, then kept only in-frame beta chains. CDR3 protein duplicates are merged, each entry listing the most common genes and DNA. The authors' filters were not applied to this entry. For this sample the table gives more than 350,000 distinct CDR3 sequences, of which 11% were detected only once. Clones ranked in the top ten supply roughly 18% of the sample.

Deletion took 1 base off V and 1 base off J, with a span of 7 bases between the germline ends. Counted from cysteine to phenylalanine, this CDR3 has 14 amino acids. Only CDR3 DNA is held: 42 bases, read in frame from base 1. The germline V gene specifies SGHRS as CDR1 and YFSETQ as CDR2. This sample's treatment or condition label indicates: live attenuated yellow fever vaccine strain. At every blood-draw timepoint, two biological replicates of bulk PBMCs were collected. A standard Ficoll-Paque protocol was used to isolate PBMCs from peripheral blood. TriZol was used to extract RNA from bulk PBMCs, CD4 and CD8 fractions, and dextramer-positive and dextramer-negative fractions.

The TCR was taken from a man aged 18 to 35 who received the YFV17D yellow fever vaccine. This receptor chain uses TRBV5-1 and TRBJ2-3, with the D gene call left open. Sequencing used PBMCs, obtained on the day of the first yellow fever vaccination. The nucleotides are TGCGCCAGCAGCTTGTTGGTGGGCACAGATACGCAGTATTTT. Its protein reads: CASSLLVGTDTQYF.